The 31 T cell receptor beta chains below all came from one sample that was sequenced in a study of blood T cell repertoires in COVID-19. Sequencing was performed with immunoSEQ multiplex PCR; in TCRdb, only in-frame clones are kept and a portion is missing. Of about 88,000 clones listed, more than 70% were seen once; the top ten hold about 2.7%. Sequenced input: peripheral blood. The source is an elderly woman with acute or convalescent COVID-19.

The chain joins TRBV27 to TRBJ1-2, with TRBD1 as a possible D gene (6 bases). CDR1 and CDR2 (germline): MNHEY, SMNVEV (reference sequence). Trimming took 3 bases from V and 6 from J, leaving 11 bases between them. The CDR3 length is 13 residues. The DNA for the CDR3 is TGTGCCAGCAGTTTTACACAGGGTGATGGCTACACCTTC. Amino acids: CASSFTQGDGYTF.

This chain uses TRBV25-1 with TRBJ2-7, with 8 bases that match TRBD2. This CDR3 comprises 16 residues. Germline lookup yields CDR1 MGHDK and CDR2 SYGVNS. The trim removed 1 base at V and 0 bases at J, leaving 5 bases unmatched. The chain's CDR3 is CASSELGGGSSYEQYF. The CDR3, as DNA: TGTGCCAGCAGTGAATTGGGCGGGGGGTCCTCCTACGAGCAGTACTTC.

The chain links TRBV20-1 to TRBJ2-3; the match to TRBD2 covers 13 bases. From germline, CDR1 is DFQATT and CDR2 SNEGSKA (reference sequence). CDR3 length: 17 amino acids. V shed 3 bases, J shed 4 bases, and the junction held 10 bases outside the gene matches. The CDR3 sequence: CSASGLAGERPADTQYF. In nucleotides, the CDR3 is TGCAGTGCTAGTGGACTAGCGGGAGAAAGGCCCGCAGATACGCAGTATTTT.

The J gene is TRBJ1-6, the V gene TRBV2; a weak D match, TRBD1 (5 bases). Germline CDR1 SNHLY, CDR2 FYNNEI. This CDR3 has 15 residues. The germline V and J ends were trimmed by 7 bases and 9 bases, with 19 bases remaining between them. DNA of the CDR3: TGTGCCAGCAAGAGGACACCACCTTTAAGTTCACCCCTCCACTTT. Amino acids: CASKRTPPLSSPLHF.

The V gene is TRBV28, the J gene TRBJ1-6; TRBD1 matches at 9 bases. Germline CDR1 and CDR2: MDHEN and SYDVKM. The junction had 9 bases not matched to a gene; V was cut back by 3 bases and J by 9 bases. The CDR3 extends over 16 amino acids. The CDR3: CASSLAGQGRVSPLHF. CDR3 DNA sequence: TGTGCCAGCAGTTTGGCTGGACAGGGGAGGGTTTCACCCCTCCACTTT.

The chain employs TRBV11-1 and TRBJ1-2, with 8 bases aligning to TRBD1. Germline V gene data show CDR1 as SGHAT and CDR2 as FQDESV (reference sequence). Trimming removed 5 bases from V and 0 bases from J; junction bases left unmatched: 5. There are 15 residues in the CDR3. CDR3 sequence: CASSPGQGANYGYTF. The CDR3 DNA is TGTGCCAGCAGCCCCGGACAGGGAGCTAACTATGGCTACACCTTC.

This rearrangement joins TRBV5-1 to TRBJ2-2; 8 nucleotides agree with TRBD2. With V trimmed by 8 bases and J by 1 base, 16 bases remained unmatched. CDR1 and CDR2 from the germline V gene are SGHRS and YFSETQ. The length of the CDR3 is 18 residues. CDR3 sequence (DNA): TGCGCCAGTACCCCGGGGCTAGCGGGCCCTCGGAACACCGGGGAGCTGTTTTTT. Translation gives CASTPGLAGPRNTGELFF.

This clone appeared a single time. Compared with germline, one end of the junction differs, possibly owing to a read error. The chain couples TRBV5-1 to TRBJ1-2; maybe TRBD1 (6 bases). CDR1 and CDR2 (germline): SGHRS, YFSETQ. The CDR3 length is 17 residues. This CDR3 is CASSLGAGLVVLGGYTF. The CDR3 coding sequence is TGCGCCAGCAGTTTGGGGGCAGGTCTCGTGGTACTAGGTGGCTACACCTTC.

The chain links TRBV18 to TRBJ2-1, with a possible D match to TRBD1 (6 bases). Germline V gene sequence: CDR1 KGHSH, CDR2 LQKENI. The V gene lost 3 bases and the J gene lost 7 bases, with 16 bases spanning the gap. This CDR3 region has 15 residues. The CDR3 here is CASSPDRRSENEQFF. The CDR3 coding sequence is TGTGCCAGCTCACCTGACAGGAGGAGTGAAAATGAGCAGTTCTTC. The complete variable domain, with remaining parts taken from reference TRBV18 and TRBJ2-1, reads NAGVMQNPRHLVRRRGQEARLRCSPMKGHSHVYWYRQLPEEGLKFMVYLQKENIIDESGMPKERFSAEFPKEGPSILRIQQVVRGDSAAYFCASSPDRRSENEQFFGPGTRLTVL.

The chain couples TRBV30 to TRBJ1-5; D is perhaps TRBD1 (5 bases). This CDR3 spans 16 amino acids. Germline values: CDR1 GTSNPN, CDR2 SVGIG (reference sequence). The V end was cut by 3 bases, the J end by 1 base, with 16 bases between. Here the CDR3 DNA reads TGTGCCTGGAGAAGGTCAGGGACTGGGAGCAATCAGCCCCAGCATTTT. The encoded protein is CAWRRSGTGSNQPQHF.

The chain joins TRBV5-1 to TRBJ2-7; D is undetermined. The germline CDR1 and CDR2 sequences are SGHRS and YFSETQ. The V gene lost 1 base and the J gene lost 2 bases, with 10 bases spanning the gap. The CDR3 consists of 14 residues. The CDR3 DNA sequence: TGCGCCAGCAGCTTGCAGGTTTCGCCCTACGAGCAGTACTTC. It encodes CASSLQVSPYEQYF.

This sequence joins TRBV12-3 or TRBV12-4 and TRBJ1-1; D perhaps matches TRBD1 (6 bases). V gave up 2 bases and J gave up 5 bases, with 9 bases separating them. The CDR3 totals 13 residues. The CDR3 bases are TGTGCCAGCAGTTTAACCCAGGGGACTGAAGCTTTCTTT. It yields the protein CASSLTQGTEAFF.

The V and J genes are TRBV5-6 and TRBJ2-7, with D possibly matching TRBD2 (6 bases). The CDR3 has 14 residues. Trimming removed 0 bases from V and 5 bases from J, with 12 bases in between. Germline V gives CDR1 SGHDT, CDR2 YYEEEE. The CDR3 protein is CASSLGRGVHEQYF. CDR3 bases: TGTGCCAGCAGCTTGGGGAGGGGAGTCCACGAGCAGTACTTC.

This chain links TRBV6-5 with TRBJ1-2, with TRBD1 matching 8 bases. The CDR3 is 13 residues long. The germline V gene encodes CDR1 MNHEY and CDR2 SVGAGI. Germline trimming cut 6 bases from V and 0 bases from J; bases unmatched to any gene: 0. CDR3 nucleotides: TGTGCCAGCAGGACAGGGGCTAACTATGGCTACACCTTC. It yields the protein CASRTGANYGYTF.

This chain connects TRBV6-2 or TRBV6-3 to TRBJ2-3; a possible D gene is TRBD2 (6 bases). The germline V and J ends were trimmed by 3 bases and 5 bases, with 12 bases remaining between them. The germline gives CDR1 MNHEY, CDR2 SVGEGT. The CDR3 has 14 amino acids. CDR3 bases: TGTGCCAGCAGTTATCTCCGGGAGTTAGATACGCAGTATTTT. Translating gives CASSYLRELDTQYF.

V gene TRBV9 combines with J gene TRBJ1-6, with 7 bases matching TRBD1. The germline V gene encodes CDR1 SGDLS and CDR2 YYNGEE. The CDR3 spans 15 residues. Losses at the gene ends were 2 bases for V and 10 bases for J; bases not matched to a gene: 9. CDR3 in DNA: TGTGCCAGCAGCGTCCAAGGGGGCCAGCGATCACCCCTCCACTTT. Translated: CASSVQGGQRSPLHF.

The V and J genes are TRBV5-1 and TRBJ2-2; 10 bases match TRBD1. From germline, CDR1 is SGHRS and CDR2 YFSETQ. The CDR3 is 19 amino acids. V was clipped by 4 bases and J by 1 base; unmatched bases: 13. The CDR3 protein is CASSARQGARIRNTGELFF. CDR3 bases: TGCGCCAGCAGCGCACGACAGGGGGCGCGGATCAGGAACACCGGGGAGCTGTTTTTT.

The CDR3, as DNA: TGCGCCAGCAGCCCAGATTCTTCCTATGGCTACACCTTC. This gives the protein CASSPDSSYGYTF. The gene calls are TRBV5-1 and TRBJ1-2; D call uncertain. This CDR3 has 13 amino acids. V dropped 4 bases and J dropped 4 bases, with 11 bases sitting between them. Germline CDR1 is SGHRS and CDR2 is YFSETQ.

The chain recombines TRBV3-1 (or the pseudogene TRBV3-2) with TRBJ1-4; weak D call: TRBD1 (6 bases). Germline lookup yields CDR1 LGHDT and CDR2 YNNKEL (reference sequence). The ends were cut back, 4 bases at V and 3 bases at J, with 12 bases in the middle. The CDR3 spans 15 residues. CDR3 sequence: CASSLWTESNEKLFF. CDR3 in DNA: TGTGCCAGCAGCCTTTGGACAGAATCTAATGAAAAACTGTTTTTT.

This chain uses TRBV24-1 with TRBJ2-3; no clear D. The CDR3 is 14 amino acids. Trimming took 2 bases from V and 7 from J, leaving 12 bases between them. Germline CDR1 reads KGHDR; CDR2 reads SFDVKD. CDR3 in DNA: TGTGCCACCAGTGATTCGTACTTAGATCATACGCAGTATTTT. It encodes CATSDSYLDHTQYF.

This clone was seen a single time. V usage is TRBV5-4 and J usage is TRBJ2-3; 9 bases fit TRBD2. Unmatched junction bases numbered 6, after V lost 2 bases and J lost 5 bases. Germline CDR1 SGHNT, CDR2 YYREEE (reference sequence). This CDR3 has 15 amino acids. CDR3 DNA: TGTGCCAGCAGCTTCGGCGGGAGGGGAAGAGATACGCAGTATTTT. Protein: CASSFGGRGRDTQYF.

The genes are TRBV11-2 and TRBJ2-6; D is perhaps TRBD2 (6 bases). The CDR3 spans 18 residues. The V end was cut by 5 bases, the J end by 0 bases, with 17 bases between. CDR1 SGHAT and CDR2 FQNNGV come from the germline V gene. CDR3 sequence: CASSTLWGVSSGANVLTF. In nucleotides, the CDR3 is TGTGCCAGCAGCACTCTATGGGGGGTATCCTCTGGGGCCAACGTCCTGACTTTC.

This chain uses TRBV24-1 with TRBJ2-3; 13 bases are a match to TRBD2. Losses at the gene ends were 7 bases for V and 5 bases for J; bases not matched to a gene: 2. Germline V lookup: CDR1 KGHDR, CDR2 SFDVKD. CDR3 length equals 14 residues. The CDR3 DNA is TGTGCCACCAGCGGACTAGCGGGAGTAGATACGCAGTATTTT. Translated: CATSGLAGVDTQYF.

The chain links TRBV19 to TRBJ1-2, with TRBD1 identical over 8 bases. There are 14 residues in the CDR3. V shed 2 bases, J shed 7 bases, and the junction held 6 bases outside the gene matches. Germline V gene data show CDR1 as LNHDA and CDR2 as SQIVND (reference sequence). This CDR3 reads CASSIQGARSGYTF. In DNA form, the CDR3 reads TGTGCCAGTAGTATACAGGGGGCGCGGAGTGGCTACACCTTC.

This clone was recorded a few times. The chain recombines TRBV5-1 with TRBJ1-4; TRBD1 matches 10 bases. Unmatched junction bases numbered 9, after V lost 4 bases and J lost 6 bases. This CDR3 contains 16 residues. CDR1 SGHRS and CDR2 YFSETQ come from the germline V gene. CDR3 coding DNA: TGCGCCAGCAGCGCGGGAGACAGGGGGCTGGATGAAAAACTGTTTTTT. This sequence encodes CASSAGDRGLDEKLFF.

This clone appeared once. The rearrangement links TRBV6-5 to TRBJ1-2; TRBD1 matches 10 bases. Germline CDR1 is MNHEY and CDR2 is SVGAGI. The V and J ends lost 0 bases and 4 bases, in that order; junction bases with no gene match: 5. The CDR3 contains 16 residues. The CDR3, as DNA: TGTGCCAGCAGTTACTCTGGACAGGGGGGCGGCTATGGCTACACCTTC. Its translation: CASSYSGQGGGYGYTF.

This chain joins TRBV5-1 and TRBJ1-5; D unclear. The CDR3 has 13 residues. V was cut by 2 bases and J by 4 bases, with 7 bases left in between. The V gene's germline CDR1 is SGHRS and CDR2 YFSETQ. The CDR3 region has the DNA TGCGCCAGCAGCTTAAGTACTAATCAGCCCCAGCATTTT. It codes for CASSLSTNQPQHF.

Concerning this clone itself: Other DNA sequences in the sample encode the same CDR3. J is TRBJ1-1 and V is TRBV20-1, with TRBD1 as a possible D gene (5 bases). Germline V lookup: CDR1 DFQATT, CDR2 SNEGSKA (reference sequence). The CDR3 length is 11 residues. With 7 bases removed from V and 1 base from J, the gap between germline ends came to 7 bases. The CDR3 DNA sequence: TGCAGTGTCCAGGGGAACACTGAAGCTTTCTTT. Encoded protein: CSVQGNTEAFF.

V is TRBV25-1 and J is TRBJ1-4, with D unclear. Between the trimmed V and J ends, which lost 2 bases and 7 bases, there was a span of 11 bases. The germline V gene encodes CDR1 MGHDK and CDR2 SYGVNS. The CDR3 length is 14 residues. The CDR3 loop is CASSERGSTEKLFF. CDR3 in DNA: TGTGCCAGCAGTGAACGGGGTTCTACTGAAAAACTGTTTTTT.

This chain uses TRBV28 with TRBJ1-1; D is undetermined. CDR3 length: 13 residues. With 5 bases removed from V and 6 bases from J, the gap between germline ends came to 13 bases. CDR1 is MDHEN, CDR2 SYDVKM, per germline. The CDR3 reads CASSNENLAEAFF. CDR3 sequence (DNA): TGTGCCAGCAGTAACGAGAATTTGGCTGAAGCTTTCTTT.

The sample holds a few counts of this clone. The chain employs TRBV27 and TRBJ2-7; unclear D gene. Germline V gives CDR1 MNHEY, CDR2 SMNVEV (reference sequence). This CDR3 is 14 amino acids long. V lost 2 bases and J lost 0, with 8 bases in between. The CDR3 protein is CASSLKYSSYEQYF. The CDR3 coding sequence is TGTGCCAGCAGTTTAAAGTACAGCTCCTACGAGCAGTACTTC.